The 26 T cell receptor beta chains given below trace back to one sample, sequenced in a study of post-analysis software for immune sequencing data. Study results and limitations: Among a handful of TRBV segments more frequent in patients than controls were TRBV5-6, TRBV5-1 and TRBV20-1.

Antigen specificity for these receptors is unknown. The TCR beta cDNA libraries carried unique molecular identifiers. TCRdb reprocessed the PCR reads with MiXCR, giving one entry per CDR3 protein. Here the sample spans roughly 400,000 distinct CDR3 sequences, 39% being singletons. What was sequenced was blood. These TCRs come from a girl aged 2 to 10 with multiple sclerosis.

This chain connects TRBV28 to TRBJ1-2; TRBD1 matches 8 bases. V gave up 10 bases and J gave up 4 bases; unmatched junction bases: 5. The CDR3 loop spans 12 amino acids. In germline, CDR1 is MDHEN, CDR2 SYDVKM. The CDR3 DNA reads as TGTGCCACCCCCAGGGGGCCCTATGGCTACACCTTC. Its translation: CATPRGPYGYTF.

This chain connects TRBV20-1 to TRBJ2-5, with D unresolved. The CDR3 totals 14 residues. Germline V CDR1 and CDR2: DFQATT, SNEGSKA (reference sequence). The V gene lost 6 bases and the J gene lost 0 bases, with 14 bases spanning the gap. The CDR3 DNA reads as TGCAGTGCCCCGATCAGTCCGTACCAAGAGACCCAGTACTTC. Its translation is CSAPISPYQETQYF.

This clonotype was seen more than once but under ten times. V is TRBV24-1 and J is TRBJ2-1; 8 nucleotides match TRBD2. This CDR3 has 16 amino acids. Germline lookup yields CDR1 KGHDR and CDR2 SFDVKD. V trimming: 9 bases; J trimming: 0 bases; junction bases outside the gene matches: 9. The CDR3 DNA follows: TGTGCCACCGCCAAGGGGCGGGGGGTCTCCTACAATGAGCAGTTCTTC. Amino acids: CATAKGRGVSYNEQFF.

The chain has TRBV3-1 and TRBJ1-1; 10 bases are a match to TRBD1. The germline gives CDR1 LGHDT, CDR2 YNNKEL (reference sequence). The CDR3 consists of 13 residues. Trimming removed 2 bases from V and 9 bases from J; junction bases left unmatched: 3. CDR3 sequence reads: CASSQLDRGQAFF. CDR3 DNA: TGTGCCAGCAGCCAATTAGACAGGGGGCAAGCTTTCTTT.

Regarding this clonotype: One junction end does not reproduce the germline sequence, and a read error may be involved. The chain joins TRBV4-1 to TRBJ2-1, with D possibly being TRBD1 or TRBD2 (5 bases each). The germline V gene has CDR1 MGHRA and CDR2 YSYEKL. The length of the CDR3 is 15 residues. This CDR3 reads CAGSLPGRSYNEQFF. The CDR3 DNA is TGCGCCGGCAGTTTACCGGGACGCTCCTACAATGAGCAGTTCTTC.

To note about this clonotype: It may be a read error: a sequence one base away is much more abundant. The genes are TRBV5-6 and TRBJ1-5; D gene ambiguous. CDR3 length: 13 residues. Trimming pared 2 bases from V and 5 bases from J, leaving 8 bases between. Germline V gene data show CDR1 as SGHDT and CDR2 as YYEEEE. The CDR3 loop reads CASSFTADQPQHF. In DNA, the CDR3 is TGTGCCAGCAGCTTCACGGCGGATCAGCCCCAGCATTTT.

CDR3 region: CSALGRGRGNTEAFF. CDR3 DNA sequence: TGCAGCGCCCTAGGTCGAGGCAGGGGGAACACTGAAGCTTTCTTT. V and J are TRBV29-1 and TRBJ1-1; weak D call: TRBD1 (6 bases). This CDR3 is built from 15 residues. The germline CDR1 and CDR2 sequences are SQVTM and ANQGSEA. Trimming took off 7 bases at V and 1 base at J, with 19 bases between the two ends.

CDR3 DNA: TGCGCCAGCAGCTTGATAGCGGGGGGCGGGGACCATGAGCAGTTCTTC. This gives the protein CASSLIAGGGDHEQFF. The chain employs TRBV5-1 and TRBJ2-1; the match to TRBD2 covers 10 bases. V was clipped by 1 base and J by 8 bases; unmatched bases: 9. Germline loops: CDR1 SGHRS, CDR2 YFSETQ. This CDR3 has 16 amino acids.

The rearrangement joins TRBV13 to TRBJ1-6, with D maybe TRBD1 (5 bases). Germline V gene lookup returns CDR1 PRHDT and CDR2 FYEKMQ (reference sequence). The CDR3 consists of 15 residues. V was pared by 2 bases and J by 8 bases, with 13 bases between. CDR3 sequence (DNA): TGTGCCAGCAGCTTAACCTCAGGGACGGATTCACCCCTCCACTTT. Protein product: CASSLTSGTDSPLHF.

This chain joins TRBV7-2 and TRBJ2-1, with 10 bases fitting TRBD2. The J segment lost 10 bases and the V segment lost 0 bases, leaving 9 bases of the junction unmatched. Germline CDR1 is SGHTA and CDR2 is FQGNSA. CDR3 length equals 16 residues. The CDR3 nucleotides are TGTGCCAGCAGCTTAGCGGGGCTAGCGGGGGAAGGCGAGCAGTTCTTC. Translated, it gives CASSLAGLAGEGEQFF. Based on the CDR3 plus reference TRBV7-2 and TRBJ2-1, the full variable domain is GAGVSQSPSNKVTEKGKDVELRCDPISGHTALYWYRQSLGQGLEFLIYFQGNSAPDKSGLPSDRFSAERTGGSVSTLTIQRTQQEDSAVYLCASSLAGLAGEGEQFFGPGTRLTVL.

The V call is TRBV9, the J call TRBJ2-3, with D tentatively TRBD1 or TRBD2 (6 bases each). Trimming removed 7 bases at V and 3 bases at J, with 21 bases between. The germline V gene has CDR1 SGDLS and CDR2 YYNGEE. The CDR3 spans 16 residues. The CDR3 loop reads CASGPGRGRETDTQYF. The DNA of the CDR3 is TGTGCCAGCGGACCTGGACGGGGGCGAGAGACAGATACGCAGTATTTT.

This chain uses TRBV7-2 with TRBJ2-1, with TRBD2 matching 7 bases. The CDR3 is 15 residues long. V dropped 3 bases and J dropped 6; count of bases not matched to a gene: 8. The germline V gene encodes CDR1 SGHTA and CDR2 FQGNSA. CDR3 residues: CASSLDGRRGNEQFF. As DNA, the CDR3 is TGTGCCAGCAGCTTGGACGGGAGGCGGGGCAATGAGCAGTTCTTC.

This chain's CDR3 is CASSAMNTEAFF. DNA of the CDR3: TGTGCCAGCAGTGCCATGAACACTGAAGCTTTCTTT. The genes are TRBV6-1 and TRBJ1-1; D gene unclear. The ends were cut back, 4 bases at V and 0 bases at J, with 3 bases in the middle. Germline-derived CDR1 and CDR2 are MNHNS and SASEGT. The CDR3 extends over 12 amino acids.

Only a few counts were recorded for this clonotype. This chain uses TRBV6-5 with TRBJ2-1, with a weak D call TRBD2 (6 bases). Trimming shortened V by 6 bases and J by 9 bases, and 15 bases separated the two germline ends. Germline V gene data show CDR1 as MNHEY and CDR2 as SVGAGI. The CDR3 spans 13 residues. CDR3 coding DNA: TGTGCCAGCAGCAAAGCGGGCCGAACTGAGCAGTTCTTC. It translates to CASSKAGRTEQFF.

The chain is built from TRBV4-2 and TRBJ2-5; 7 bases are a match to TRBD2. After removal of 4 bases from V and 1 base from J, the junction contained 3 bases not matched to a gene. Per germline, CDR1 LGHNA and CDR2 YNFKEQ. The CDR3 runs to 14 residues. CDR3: CASSLTSVQETQYF. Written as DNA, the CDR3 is TGTGCCAGCAGCCTAACTAGCGTCCAAGAGACCCAGTACTTC.

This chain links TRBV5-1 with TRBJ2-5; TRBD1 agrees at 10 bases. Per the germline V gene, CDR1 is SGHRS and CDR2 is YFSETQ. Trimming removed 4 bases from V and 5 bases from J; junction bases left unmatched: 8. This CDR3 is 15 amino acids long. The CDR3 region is CASSLGTGDWETQYF. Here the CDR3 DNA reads TGCGCCAGCAGCCTTGGGACAGGGGATTGGGAGACCCAGTACTTC. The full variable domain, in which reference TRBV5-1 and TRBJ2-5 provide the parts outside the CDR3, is KAGVTQTPRYLIKTRGQQVTLSCSPISGHRSVSWYQQTPGQGLQFLFEYFSETQRNKGNFPGRFSGRQFSNSRSEMNVSTLELGDSALYLCASSLGTGDWETQYFGPGTRLLVL.

For the CDR3, the DNA is TGCGCCAGCAGCCGGCCGGGACAGCCCACCTACGAGCAGTACTTC. This translates into CASSRPGQPTYEQYF. The chain combines TRBV5-1 with TRBJ2-7; 7 bases are a match to TRBD1. After removal of 4 bases from V and 2 bases from J, the junction contained 9 bases not matched to a gene. This CDR3 is built from 15 residues. Germline V gives CDR1 SGHRS, CDR2 YFSETQ.

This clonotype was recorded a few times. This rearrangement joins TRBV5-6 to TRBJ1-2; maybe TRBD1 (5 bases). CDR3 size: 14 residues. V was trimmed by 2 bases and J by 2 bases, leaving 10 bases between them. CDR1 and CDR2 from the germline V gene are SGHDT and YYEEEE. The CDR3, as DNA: TGTGCCAGCAGCTTTGCGGACACGAACTATGGCTACACCTTC. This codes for CASSFADTNYGYTF.

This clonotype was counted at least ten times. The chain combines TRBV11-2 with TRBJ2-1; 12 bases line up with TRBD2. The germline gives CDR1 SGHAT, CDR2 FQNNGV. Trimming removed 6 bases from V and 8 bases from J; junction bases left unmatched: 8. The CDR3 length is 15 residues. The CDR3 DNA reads TGTGCCAGCAGTGCAGAACTAGCGGGGGGCTATGAGCAGTTCTTC. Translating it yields CASSAELAGGYEQFF.

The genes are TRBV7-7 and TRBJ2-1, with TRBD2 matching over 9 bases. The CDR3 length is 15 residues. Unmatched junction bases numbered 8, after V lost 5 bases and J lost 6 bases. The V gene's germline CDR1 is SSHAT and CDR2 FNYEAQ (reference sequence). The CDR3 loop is CASSIGTSTINEQFF. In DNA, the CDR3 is TGTGCCAGCAGCATAGGGACTAGCACCATCAATGAGCAGTTCTTC.

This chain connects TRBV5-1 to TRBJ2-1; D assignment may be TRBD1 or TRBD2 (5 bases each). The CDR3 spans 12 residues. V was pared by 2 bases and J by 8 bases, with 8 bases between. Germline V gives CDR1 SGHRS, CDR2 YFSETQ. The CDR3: CASSFMGDEQFF. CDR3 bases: TGCGCCAGCAGCTTTATGGGGGATGAGCAGTTCTTC.

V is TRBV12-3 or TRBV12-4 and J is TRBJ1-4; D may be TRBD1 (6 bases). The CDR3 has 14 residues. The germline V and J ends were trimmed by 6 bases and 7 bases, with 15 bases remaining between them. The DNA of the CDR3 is TGTGCCAGCAGAACCCAGGGGTGGGGTGAAAAACTGTTTTTT. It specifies CASRTQGWGEKLFF.

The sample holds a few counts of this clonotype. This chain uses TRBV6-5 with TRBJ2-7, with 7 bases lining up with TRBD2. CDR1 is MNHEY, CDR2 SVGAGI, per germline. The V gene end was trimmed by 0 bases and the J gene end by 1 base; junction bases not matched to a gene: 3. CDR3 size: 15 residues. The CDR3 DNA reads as TGTGCCAGCAGTTACTCTCTAGCGGAGTCCTACGAGCAGTACTTC. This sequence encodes CASSYSLAESYEQYF.

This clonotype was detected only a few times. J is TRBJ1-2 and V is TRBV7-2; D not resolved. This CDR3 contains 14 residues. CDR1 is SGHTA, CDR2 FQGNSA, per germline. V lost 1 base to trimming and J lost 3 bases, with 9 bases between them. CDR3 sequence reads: CASSLGPAYYGYTF. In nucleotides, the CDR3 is TGTGCCAGCAGCTTAGGTCCAGCCTACTATGGCTACACCTTC.

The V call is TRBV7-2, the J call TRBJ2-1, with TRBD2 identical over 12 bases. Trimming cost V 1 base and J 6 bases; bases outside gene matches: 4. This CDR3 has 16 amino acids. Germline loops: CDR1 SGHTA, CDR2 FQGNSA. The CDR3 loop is CASSLVASGGANEQFF. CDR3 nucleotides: TGTGCCAGCAGCTTAGTCGCTAGCGGGGGGGCCAATGAGCAGTTCTTC.

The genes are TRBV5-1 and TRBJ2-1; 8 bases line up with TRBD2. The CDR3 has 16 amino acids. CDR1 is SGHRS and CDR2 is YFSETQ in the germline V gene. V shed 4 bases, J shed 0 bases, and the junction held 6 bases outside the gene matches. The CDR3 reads CASSTKRESSYNEQFF. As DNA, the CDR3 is TGCGCCAGCAGCACGAAGCGGGAGAGCTCCTACAATGAGCAGTTCTTC.